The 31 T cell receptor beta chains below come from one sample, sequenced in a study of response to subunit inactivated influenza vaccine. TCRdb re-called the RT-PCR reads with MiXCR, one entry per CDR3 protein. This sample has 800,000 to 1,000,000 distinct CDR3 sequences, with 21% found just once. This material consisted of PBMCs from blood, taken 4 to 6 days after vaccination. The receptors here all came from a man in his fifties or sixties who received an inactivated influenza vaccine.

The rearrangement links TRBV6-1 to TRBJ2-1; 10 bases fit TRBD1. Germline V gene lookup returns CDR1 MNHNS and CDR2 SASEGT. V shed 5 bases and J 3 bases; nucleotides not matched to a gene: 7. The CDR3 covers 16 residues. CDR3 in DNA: TGTGCCAGCAGTCGCAGGACAGGGGGTCTCTACAATGAGCAGTTCTTC. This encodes CASSRRTGGLYNEQFF.

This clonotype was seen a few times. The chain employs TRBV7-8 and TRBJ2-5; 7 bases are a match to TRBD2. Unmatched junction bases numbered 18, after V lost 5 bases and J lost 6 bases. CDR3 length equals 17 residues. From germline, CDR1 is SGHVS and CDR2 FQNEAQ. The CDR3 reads CASSLSLGAGNLKTQYF. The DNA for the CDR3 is TGTGCCAGCAGCCTCTCTTTGGGAGCGGGGAACTTGAAGACCCAGTACTTC.

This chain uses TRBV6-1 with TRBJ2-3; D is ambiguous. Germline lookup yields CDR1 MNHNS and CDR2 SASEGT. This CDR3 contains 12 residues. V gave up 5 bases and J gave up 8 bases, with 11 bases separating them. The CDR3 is CASSWALGTQYF. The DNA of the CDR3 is TGTGCCAGCAGTTGGGCCCTTGGTACGCAGTATTTT.

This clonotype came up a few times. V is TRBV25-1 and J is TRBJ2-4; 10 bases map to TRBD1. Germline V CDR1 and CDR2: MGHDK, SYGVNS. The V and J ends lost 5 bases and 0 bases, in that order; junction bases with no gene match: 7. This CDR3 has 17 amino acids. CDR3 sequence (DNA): TGTGCCAGCAGTACCGGGACAGGGGCTCTAGCCAAAAACATTCAGTACTTC. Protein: CASSTGTGALAKNIQYF.

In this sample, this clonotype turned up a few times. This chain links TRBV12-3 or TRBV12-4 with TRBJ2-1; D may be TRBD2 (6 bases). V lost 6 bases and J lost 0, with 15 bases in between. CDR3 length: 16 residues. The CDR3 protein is CASSPDSGNSYNEQFF. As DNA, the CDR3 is TGTGCCAGCAGCCCTGATAGCGGTAACTCCTACAATGAGCAGTTCTTC.

CDR3 protein: CASSPTGHTQYF. Written as DNA, the CDR3 is TGTGCCAGCTCACCAACGGGGCATACGCAGTATTTT. The V call is TRBV18, the J call TRBJ2-3; either TRBD1 or TRBD2 may fit D (5 bases each). V lost 2 bases and J lost 7, with 7 bases in between. CDR1 is KGHSH and CDR2 is LQKENI in the germline V gene. The CDR3 is 12 amino acids.

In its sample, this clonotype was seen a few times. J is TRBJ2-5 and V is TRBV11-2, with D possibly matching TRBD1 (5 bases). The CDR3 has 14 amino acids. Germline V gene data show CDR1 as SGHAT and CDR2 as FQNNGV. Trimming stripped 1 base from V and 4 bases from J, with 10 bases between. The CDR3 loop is CASSLVSDIETQYF. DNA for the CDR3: TGTGCCAGCAGCTTAGTTTCGGACATAGAGACCCAGTACTTC.

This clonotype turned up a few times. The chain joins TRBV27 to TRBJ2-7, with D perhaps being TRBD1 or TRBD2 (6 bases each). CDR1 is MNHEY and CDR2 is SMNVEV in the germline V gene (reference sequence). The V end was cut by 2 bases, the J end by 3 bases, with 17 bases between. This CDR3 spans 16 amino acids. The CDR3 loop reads CASSLGGGTTFYEQYF. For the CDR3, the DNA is TGTGCCAGCAGTTTAGGAGGGGGGACGACCTTCTACGAGCAGTACTTC.

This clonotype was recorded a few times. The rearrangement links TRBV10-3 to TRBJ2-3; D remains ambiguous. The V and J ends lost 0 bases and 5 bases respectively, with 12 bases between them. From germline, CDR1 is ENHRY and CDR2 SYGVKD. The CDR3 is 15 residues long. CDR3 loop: CAISESKGVGDTQYF. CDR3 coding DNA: TGTGCCATCAGTGAGTCTAAGGGCGTGGGAGATACGCAGTATTTT.

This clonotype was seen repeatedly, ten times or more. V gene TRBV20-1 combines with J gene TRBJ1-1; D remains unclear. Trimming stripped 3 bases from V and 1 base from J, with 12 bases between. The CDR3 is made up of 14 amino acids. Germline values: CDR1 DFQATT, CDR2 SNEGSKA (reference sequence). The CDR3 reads CSASEFGGNTEAFF. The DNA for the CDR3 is TGCAGTGCTAGTGAATTTGGCGGGAACACTGAAGCTTTCTTT.

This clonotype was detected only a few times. The CDR3 reads CASSQGSSFDVNEQFF. As DNA, the CDR3 is TGCGCCAGCAGCCAAGGATCAAGTTTTGATGTGAATGAGCAGTTCTTC. The chain couples TRBV4-3 to TRBJ2-1; D not resolved. This CDR3 contains 16 residues. The V end lost 1 base, the J end lost 7 bases, and 17 bases lay between the germline ends. CDR1 and CDR2 (germline): LGHNA, YSLEER.

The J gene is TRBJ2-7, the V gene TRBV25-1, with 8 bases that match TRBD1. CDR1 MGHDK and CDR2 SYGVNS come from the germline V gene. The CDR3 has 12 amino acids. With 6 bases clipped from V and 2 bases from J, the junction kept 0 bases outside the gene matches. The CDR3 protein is CASRGQAYEQYF. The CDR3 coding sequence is TGTGCCAGCAGGGGACAGGCCTACGAGCAGTACTTC.

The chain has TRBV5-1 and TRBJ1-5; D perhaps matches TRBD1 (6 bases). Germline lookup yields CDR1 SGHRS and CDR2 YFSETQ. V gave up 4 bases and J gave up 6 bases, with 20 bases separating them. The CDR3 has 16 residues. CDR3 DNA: TGCGCCAGCAGCCCAGGATCGGGGGGCATTGGTCAGCCCCAGCATTTT. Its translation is CASSPGSGGIGQPQHF.

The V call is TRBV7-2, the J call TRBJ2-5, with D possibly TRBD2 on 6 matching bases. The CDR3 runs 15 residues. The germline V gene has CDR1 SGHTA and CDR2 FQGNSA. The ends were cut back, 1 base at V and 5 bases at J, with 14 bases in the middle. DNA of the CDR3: TGTGCCAGCAGCTTAGGGGCAGGGAGGTCGGAGACCCAGTACTTC. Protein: CASSLGAGRSETQYF.

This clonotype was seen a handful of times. The CDR3 region is CASSFLLTNTGELFF. Written as DNA, the CDR3 is TGTGCCAGCAGTTTTCTCCTTACCAACACCGGGGAGCTGTTTTTT. V is TRBV12-3 or TRBV12-4 and J is TRBJ2-2; no reliable D call. The CDR3 runs to 15 residues. Trimming shortened V by 3 bases and J by 2 bases, and 10 bases separated the two germline ends.

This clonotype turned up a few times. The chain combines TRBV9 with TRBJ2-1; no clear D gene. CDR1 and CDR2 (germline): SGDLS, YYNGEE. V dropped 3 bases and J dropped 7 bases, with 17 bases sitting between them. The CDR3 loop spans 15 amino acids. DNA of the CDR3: TGTGCCAGCAGCGGAAGCTTTCTAACTCTTAATGAGCAGTTCTTC. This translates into CASSGSFLTLNEQFF.

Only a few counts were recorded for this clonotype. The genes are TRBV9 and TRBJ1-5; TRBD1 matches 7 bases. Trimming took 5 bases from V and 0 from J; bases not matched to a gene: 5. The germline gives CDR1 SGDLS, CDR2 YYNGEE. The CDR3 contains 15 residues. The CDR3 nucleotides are TGTGCCAGCAGTGCAGGACAGGTTAGCAATCAGCCCCAGCATTTT. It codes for CASSAGQVSNQPQHF.

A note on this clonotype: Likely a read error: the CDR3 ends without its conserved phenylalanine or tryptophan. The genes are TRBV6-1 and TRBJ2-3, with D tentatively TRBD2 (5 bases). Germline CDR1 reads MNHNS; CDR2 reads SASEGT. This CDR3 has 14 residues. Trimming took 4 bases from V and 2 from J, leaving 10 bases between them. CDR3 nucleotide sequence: TGTGCCAGCAGTGGCGGGCAGAACACAGATACGCAGTATCTT. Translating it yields CASSGGQNTDTQYL.

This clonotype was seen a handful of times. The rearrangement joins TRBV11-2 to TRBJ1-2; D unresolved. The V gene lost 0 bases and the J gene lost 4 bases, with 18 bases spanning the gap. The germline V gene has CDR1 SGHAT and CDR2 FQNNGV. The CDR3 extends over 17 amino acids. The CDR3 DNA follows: TGTGCCAGCAGCTTAGATGCCCCGGGAAGCTCTCCCTATGGCTACACCTTC. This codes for CASSLDAPGSSPYGYTF. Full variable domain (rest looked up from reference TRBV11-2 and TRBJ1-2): EAGVAQSPRYKIIEKRQSVAFWCNPISGHATLYWYQQILGQGPKLLIQFQNNGVVDDSQLPKDRFSAERLKGVDSTLKIQPAKLEDSAVYLCASSLDAPGSSPYGYTFGSGTRLTVV.

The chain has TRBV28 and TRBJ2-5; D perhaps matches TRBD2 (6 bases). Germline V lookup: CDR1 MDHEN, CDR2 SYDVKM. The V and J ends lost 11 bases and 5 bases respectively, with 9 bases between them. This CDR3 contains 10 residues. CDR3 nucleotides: TGTGCCGCCGGAGGGGAGACCCAGTACTTC. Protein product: CAAGGETQYF.

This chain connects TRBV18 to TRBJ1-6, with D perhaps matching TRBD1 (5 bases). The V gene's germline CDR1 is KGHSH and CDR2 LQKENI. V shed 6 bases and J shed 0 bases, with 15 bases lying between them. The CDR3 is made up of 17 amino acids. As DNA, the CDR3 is TGTGCCAGCTCCCCCAGGGTATTGAACTCCTATAATTCACCCCTCCACTTT. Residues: CASSPRVLNSYNSPLHF.

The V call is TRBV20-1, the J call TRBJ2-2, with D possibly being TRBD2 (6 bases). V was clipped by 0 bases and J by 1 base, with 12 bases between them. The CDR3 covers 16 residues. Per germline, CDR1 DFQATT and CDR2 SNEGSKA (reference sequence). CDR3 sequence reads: CSARDLRGENTGELFF. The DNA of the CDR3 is TGCAGTGCTAGAGATTTGCGGGGAGAGAACACCGGGGAGCTGTTTTTT.

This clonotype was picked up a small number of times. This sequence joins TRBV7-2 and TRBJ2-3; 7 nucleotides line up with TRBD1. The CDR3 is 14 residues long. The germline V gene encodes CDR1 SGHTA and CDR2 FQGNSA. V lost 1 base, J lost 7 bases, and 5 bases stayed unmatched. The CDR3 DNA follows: TGTGCCAGCAGCTTAGGGGGACAGATCAATACGCAGTATTTT. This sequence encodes CASSLGGQINTQYF.

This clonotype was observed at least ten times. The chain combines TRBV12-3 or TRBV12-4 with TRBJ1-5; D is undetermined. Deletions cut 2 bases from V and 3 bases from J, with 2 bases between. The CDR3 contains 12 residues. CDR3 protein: CASSLNNQPQHF. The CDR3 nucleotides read TGTGCCAGCAGTTTAAACAATCAGCCCCAGCATTTT.

CDR3 sequence: CASSHSGTSGGAQYF. The CDR3 DNA reads TGTGCCAGCAGCCATAGTGGGACTAGCGGGGGGGCGCAGTATTTT. The V and J genes are TRBV9 and TRBJ2-3; 16 nucleotides line up with TRBD2. CDR3 size: 15 residues. Germline V CDR1 and CDR2: SGDLS, YYNGEE. The V segment lost 4 bases and the J segment 10 bases; nucleotides outside the gene matches: 6.

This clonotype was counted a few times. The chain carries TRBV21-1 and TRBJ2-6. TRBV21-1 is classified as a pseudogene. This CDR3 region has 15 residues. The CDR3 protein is CASRRNFSGANVLTF. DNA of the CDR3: TGTGCCAGCAGGCGTAATTTCTCTGGGGCCAACGTCCTGACTTTC.

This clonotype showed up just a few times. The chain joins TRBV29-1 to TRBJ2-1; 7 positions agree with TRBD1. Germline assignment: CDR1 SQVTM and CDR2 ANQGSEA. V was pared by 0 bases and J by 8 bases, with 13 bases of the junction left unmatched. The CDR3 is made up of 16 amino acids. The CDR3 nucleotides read TGCAGCGTTGAAGAAGGGGGCAGGGGGATTTGGGATGAGCAGTTCTTC. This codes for CSVEEGGRGIWDEQFF.

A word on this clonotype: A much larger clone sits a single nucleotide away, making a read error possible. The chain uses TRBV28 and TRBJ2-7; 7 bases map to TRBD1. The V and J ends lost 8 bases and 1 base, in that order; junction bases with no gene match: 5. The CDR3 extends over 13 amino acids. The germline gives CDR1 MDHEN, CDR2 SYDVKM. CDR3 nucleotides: TGTGCCAGCGGACCGGGACAGTCCTACGAGCAGTACTTC. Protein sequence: CASGPGQSYEQYF.

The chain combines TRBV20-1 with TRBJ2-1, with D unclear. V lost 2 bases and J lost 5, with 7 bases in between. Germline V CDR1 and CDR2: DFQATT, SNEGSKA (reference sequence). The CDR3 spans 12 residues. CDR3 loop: CSARQTHNEQFF. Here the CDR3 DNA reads TGCAGTGCTAGACAGACCCACAATGAGCAGTTCTTC.

CDR3 bases: TGCAGTGCTAGCCGGGATCTCTCTGGACTGGAAAACACCATATATTTT. It translates to CSASRDLSGLENTIYF. The chain recombines TRBV20-1 with TRBJ1-3, with unresolved D. The V end was cut by 3 bases, the J end by 6 bases, with 21 bases between. Germline CDR1 and CDR2: DFQATT and SNEGSKA (reference sequence). CDR3 length equals 16 residues.

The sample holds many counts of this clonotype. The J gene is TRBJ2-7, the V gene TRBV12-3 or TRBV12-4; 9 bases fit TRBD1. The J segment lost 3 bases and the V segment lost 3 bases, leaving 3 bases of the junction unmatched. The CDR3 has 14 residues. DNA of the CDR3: TGTGCCAGCAGTTTCTGGGACAGGGACTACGAGCAGTACTTC. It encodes CASSFWDRDYEQYF.